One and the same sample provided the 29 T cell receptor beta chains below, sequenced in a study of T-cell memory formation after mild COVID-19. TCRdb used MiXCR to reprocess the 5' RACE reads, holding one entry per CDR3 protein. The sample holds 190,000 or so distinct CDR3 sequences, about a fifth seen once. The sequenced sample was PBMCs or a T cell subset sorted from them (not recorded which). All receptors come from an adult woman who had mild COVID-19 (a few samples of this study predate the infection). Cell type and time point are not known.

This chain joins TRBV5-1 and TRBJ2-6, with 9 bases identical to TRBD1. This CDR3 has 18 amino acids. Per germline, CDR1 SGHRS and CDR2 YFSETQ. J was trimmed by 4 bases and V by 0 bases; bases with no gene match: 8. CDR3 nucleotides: TGCGCCAGCAGCTTGGTTTACTGGACAGGGGCCGGGGCCAACGTCCTGACTTTC. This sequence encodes CASSLVYWTGAGANVLTF.

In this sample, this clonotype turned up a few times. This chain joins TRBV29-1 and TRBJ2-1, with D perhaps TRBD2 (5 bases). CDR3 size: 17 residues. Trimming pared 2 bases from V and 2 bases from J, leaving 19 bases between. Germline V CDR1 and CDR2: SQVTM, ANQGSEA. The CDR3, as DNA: TGCAGCGTTGAAATCTTAAGAGAGCTGGGAGCCTACAATGAGCAGTTCTTC. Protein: CSVEILRELGAYNEQFF.

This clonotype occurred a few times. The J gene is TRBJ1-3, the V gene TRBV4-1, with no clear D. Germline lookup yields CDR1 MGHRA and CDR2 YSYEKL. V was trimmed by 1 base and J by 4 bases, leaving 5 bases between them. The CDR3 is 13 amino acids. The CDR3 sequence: CASSQGSGNTIYF. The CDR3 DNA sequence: TGCGCCAGCAGCCAAGGGTCGGGAAACACCATATATTTT.

CDR3 bases: TGTGCCAGCAGACCATGGGGGAGTCCCTTCCCCCTCCACTTT. It codes for CASRPWGSPFPLHF. The chain recombines TRBV5-4 with TRBJ1-6; tentative D call: TRBD1 (5 bases). The CDR3 spans 14 residues. V gave up 5 bases and J gave up 13 bases, with 19 bases separating them. CDR1 SGHNT and CDR2 YYREEE come from the germline V gene (reference sequence).

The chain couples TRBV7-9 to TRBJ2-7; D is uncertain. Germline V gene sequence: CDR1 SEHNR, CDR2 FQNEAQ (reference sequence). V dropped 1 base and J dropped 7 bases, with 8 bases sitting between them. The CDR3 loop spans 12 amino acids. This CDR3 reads CASSLGPGEQYF. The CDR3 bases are TGTGCCAGCAGCTTAGGTCCCGGAGAGCAGTACTTC. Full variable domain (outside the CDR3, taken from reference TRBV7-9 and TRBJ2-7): DTGVSQNPRHKITKRGQNVTFRCDPISEHNRLYWYRQTLGQGPEFLTYFQNEAQLEKSRLLSDRFSAERPKGSFSTLEIQRTEQGDSAMYLCASSLGPGEQYFGPGTRLTVT.

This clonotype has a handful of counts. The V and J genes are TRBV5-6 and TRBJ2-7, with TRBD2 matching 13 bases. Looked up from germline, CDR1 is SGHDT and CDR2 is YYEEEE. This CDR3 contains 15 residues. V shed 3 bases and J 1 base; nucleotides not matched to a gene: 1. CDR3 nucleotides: TGTGCCAGCAGCTGGGGACTAGCGGGATCCTACGAGCAGTACTTC. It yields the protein CASSWGLAGSYEQYF.

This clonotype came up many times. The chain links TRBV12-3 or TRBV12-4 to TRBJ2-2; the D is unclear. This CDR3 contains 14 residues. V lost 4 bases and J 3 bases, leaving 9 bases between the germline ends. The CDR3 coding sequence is TGTGCCAGCAGTTCGGGCAGAGACACCGGGGAGCTGTTTTTT. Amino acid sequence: CASSSGRDTGELFF.

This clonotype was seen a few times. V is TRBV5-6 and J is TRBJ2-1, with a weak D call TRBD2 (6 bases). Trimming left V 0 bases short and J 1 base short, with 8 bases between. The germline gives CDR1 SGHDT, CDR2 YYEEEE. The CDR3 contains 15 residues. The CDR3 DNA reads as TGTGCCAGCAGCTTGGACCTAGCGTCCTACAATGAGCAGTTCTTC. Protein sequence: CASSLDLASYNEQFF.

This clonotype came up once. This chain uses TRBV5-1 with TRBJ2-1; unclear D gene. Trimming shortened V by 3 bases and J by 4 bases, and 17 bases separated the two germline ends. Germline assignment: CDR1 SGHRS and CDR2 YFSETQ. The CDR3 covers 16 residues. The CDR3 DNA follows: TGCGCCAGCAGCTGGCAAGGGTATACGAGTTACAATGAGCAGTTCTTC. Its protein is CASSWQGYTSYNEQFF.

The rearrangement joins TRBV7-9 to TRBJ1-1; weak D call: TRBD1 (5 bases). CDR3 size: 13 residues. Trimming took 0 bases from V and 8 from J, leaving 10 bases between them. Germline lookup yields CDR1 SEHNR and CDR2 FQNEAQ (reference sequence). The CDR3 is CASSLARDGEAFF. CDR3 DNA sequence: TGTGCCAGCAGCTTAGCGCGGGACGGCGAAGCTTTCTTT.

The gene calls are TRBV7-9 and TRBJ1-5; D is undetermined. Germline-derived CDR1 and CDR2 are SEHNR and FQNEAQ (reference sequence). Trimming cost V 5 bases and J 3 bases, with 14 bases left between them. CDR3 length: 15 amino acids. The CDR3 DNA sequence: TGTGCCAGCAGCGGAACCAGCGGGATCAATCAGCCCCAGCATTTT. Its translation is CASSGTSGINQPQHF.

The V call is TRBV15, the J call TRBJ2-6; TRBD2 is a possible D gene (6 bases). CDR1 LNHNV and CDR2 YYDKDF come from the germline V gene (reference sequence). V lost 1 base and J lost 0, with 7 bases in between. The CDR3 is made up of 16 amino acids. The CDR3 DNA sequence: TGTGCCACCAGCAGAGTGGGGGGCTCTGGGGCCAACGTCCTGACTTTC. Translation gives CATSRVGGSGANVLTF.

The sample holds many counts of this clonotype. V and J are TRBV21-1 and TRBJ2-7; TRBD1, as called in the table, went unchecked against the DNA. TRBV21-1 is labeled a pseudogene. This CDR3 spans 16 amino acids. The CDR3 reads CASSTLRDRRTYEQYF. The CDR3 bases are TGTGCCAGCAGCACCCTCCGGGACAGGCGTACCTACGAGCAGTACTTC.

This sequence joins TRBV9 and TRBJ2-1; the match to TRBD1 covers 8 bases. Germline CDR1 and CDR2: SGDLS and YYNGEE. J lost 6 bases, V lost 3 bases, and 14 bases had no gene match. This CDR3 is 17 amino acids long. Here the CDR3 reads CASSGSGTGRSCNEQFF. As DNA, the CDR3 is TGTGCCAGCAGCGGATCCGGGACAGGACGAAGTTGCAATGAGCAGTTCTTC.

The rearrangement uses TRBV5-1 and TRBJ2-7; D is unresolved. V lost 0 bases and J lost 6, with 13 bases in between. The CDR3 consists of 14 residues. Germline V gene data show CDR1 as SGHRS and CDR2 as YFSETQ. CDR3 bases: TGCGCCAGCAGCTTGGGGCACAACGCGGTCGAGCAGTACTTC. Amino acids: CASSLGHNAVEQYF.

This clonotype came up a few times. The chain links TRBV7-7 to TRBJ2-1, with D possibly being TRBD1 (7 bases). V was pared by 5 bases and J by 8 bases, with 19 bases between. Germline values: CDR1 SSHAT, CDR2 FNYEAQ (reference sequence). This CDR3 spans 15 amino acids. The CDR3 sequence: CASSQGGLPWDEQFF. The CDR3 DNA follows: TGTGCCAGCAGCCAGGGGGGACTCCCATGGGATGAGCAGTTCTTC.

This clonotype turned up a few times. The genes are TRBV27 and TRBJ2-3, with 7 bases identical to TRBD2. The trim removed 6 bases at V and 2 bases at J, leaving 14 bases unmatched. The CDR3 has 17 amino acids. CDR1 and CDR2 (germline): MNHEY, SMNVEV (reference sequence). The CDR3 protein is CASRPRENRIFTDTQYF. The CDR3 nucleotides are TGTGCCAGCAGGCCGCGGGAGAACCGGATTTTCACAGATACGCAGTATTTT.

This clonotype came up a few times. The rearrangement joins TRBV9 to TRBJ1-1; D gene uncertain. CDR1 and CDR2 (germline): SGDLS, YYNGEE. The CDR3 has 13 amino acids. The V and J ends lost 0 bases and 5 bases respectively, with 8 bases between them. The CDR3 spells CASSVEGVTEAFF. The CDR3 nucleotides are TGTGCCAGCAGCGTAGAAGGTGTAACTGAAGCTTTCTTT.

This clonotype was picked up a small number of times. CDR3 amino acids: CASSFGTSGGAYNEQFF. The CDR3 region has the DNA TGTGCCAGCAGTTTCGGGACTAGCGGGGGGGCTTACAATGAGCAGTTCTTC. The chain has TRBV6-5 and TRBJ2-1, with 16 bases identical to TRBD2. V shed 4 bases and J 4 bases; nucleotides not matched to a gene: 4. Germline CDR1 MNHEY, CDR2 SVGAGI. CDR3 size: 17 residues.

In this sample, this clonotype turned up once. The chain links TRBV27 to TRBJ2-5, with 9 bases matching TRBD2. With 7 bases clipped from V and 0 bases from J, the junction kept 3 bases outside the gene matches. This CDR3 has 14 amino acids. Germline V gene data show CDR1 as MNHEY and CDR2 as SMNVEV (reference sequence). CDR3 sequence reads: CASKRGANQETQYF. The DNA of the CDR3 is TGTGCCAGCAAGCGGGGGGCGAACCAAGAGACCCAGTACTTC.

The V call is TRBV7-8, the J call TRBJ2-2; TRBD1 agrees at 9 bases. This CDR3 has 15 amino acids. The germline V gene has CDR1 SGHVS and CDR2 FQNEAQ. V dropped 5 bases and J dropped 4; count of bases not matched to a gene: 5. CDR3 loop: CASSDDRGGTGELFF. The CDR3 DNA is TGTGCCAGCAGCGACGACAGGGGGGGCACCGGGGAGCTGTTTTTT.

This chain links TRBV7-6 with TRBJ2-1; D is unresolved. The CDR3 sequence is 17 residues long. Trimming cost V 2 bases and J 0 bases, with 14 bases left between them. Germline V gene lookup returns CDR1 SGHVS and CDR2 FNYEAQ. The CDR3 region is CASSLTGSRSSYNEQFF. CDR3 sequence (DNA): TGTGCCAGCAGCTTAACGGGCTCGAGGAGCTCCTACAATGAGCAGTTCTTC. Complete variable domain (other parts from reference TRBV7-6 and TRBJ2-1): GAGVSQSPRYKVTKRGQDVALRCDPISGHVSLYWYRQALGQGPEFLTYFNYEAQQDKSGLPNDRFSAERPEGSISTLTIQRTEQRDSAMYRCASSLTGSRSSYNEQFFGPGTRLTVL.

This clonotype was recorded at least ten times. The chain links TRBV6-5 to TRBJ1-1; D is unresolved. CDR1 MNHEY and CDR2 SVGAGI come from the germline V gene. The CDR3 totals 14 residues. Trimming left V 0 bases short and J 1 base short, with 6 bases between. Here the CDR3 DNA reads TGTGCCAGCAGTTACTCACGAGCGAACACTGAAGCTTTCTTT. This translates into CASSYSRANTEAFF.

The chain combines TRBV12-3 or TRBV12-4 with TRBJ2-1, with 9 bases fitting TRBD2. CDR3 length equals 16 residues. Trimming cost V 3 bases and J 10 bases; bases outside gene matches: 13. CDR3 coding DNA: TGTGCCAGCAGTTTGATTAGCGGGGGCCCGGCGGGGGAGCAGTTCTTC. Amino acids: CASSLISGGPAGEQFF.

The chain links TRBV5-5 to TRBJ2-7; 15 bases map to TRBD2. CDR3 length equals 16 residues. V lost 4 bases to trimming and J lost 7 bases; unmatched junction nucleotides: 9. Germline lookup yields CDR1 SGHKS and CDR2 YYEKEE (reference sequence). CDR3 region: CASSPWTSGRAFEQYF. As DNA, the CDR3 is TGTGCCAGCAGCCCGTGGACTAGCGGGAGGGCTTTTGAGCAGTACTTC.

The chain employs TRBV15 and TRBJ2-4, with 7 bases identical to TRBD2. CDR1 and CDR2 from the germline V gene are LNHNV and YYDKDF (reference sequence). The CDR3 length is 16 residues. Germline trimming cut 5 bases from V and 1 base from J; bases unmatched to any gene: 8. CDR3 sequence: CATSGGGGGAKNIQYF. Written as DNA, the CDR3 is TGTGCCACCAGCGGGGGGGGAGGAGGGGCCAAAAACATTCAGTACTTC.

The CDR3 protein is CASSQDWLAGGAWTGELFF. The CDR3, as DNA: TGCGCCAGCAGCCAAGATTGGCTAGCGGGAGGGGCGTGGACCGGGGAGCTGTTTTTT. The chain couples TRBV4-3 to TRBJ2-2, with 12 bases that match TRBD2. This CDR3 has 19 amino acids. Germline loops: CDR1 LGHNA, CDR2 YSLEER. V lost 0 bases and J lost 5; bases outside the gene matches: 10.

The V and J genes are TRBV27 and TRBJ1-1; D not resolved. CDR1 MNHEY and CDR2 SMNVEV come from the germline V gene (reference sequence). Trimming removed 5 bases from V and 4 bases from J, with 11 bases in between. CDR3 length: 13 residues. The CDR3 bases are TGTGCCAGCAGTCCGCGTGGCAGCACTGAAGCTTTCTTT. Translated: CASSPRGSTEAFF.

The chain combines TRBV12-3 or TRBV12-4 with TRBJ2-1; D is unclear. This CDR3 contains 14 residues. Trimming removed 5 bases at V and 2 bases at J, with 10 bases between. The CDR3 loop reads CASSQVGTYNEQFF. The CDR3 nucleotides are TGTGCCAGCAGTCAAGTAGGGACCTACAATGAGCAGTTCTTC.